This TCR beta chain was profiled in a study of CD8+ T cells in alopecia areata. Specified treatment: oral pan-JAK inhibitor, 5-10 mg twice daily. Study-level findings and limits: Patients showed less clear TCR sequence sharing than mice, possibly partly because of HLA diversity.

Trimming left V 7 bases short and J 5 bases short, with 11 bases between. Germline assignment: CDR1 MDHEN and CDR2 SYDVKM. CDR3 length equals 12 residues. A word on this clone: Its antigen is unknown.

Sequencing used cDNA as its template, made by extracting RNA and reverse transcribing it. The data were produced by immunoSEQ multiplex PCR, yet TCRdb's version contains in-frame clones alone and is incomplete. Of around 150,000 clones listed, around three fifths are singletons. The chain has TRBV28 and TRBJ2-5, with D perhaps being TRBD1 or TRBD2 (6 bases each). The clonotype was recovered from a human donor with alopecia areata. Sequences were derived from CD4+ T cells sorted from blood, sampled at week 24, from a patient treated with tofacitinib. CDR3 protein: CASTQGRETQYF. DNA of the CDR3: TGTGCCAGCACCCAGGGGAGGGAGACCCAGTACTTC.